The entry below describes one T cell receptor (beta chain). Its antigen is unknown. The data were taken from a study of shared clonotypes between healthy human individuals. The study, taken as a whole, reports: A handful of donors shared approximately 5% of their naive CD4 clonotypes.

CD45RO negativity and positive selection for CCR7 defined naive CD8 cells, a population that excluded terminally differentiated effector memory CD45RA+ cells. Per the germline V gene, CDR1 is SGHDN and CDR2 is FVKESK. CDR3 length equals 11 residues. Trimming removed 0 bases at V and 5 bases at J, with 2 bases between. Method: immunoSEQ multiplex PCR; TCRdb's copy keeps in-frame clones and lacks some. The table shows some 2.1 million clones, with around 96% occurring only once. The sequence came from a man between 18 and 35 years old in good health. The chain employs TRBV14 and TRBJ2-7; D unclear. The sequencing sample was made of naive CD8+ T cells sorted from blood. CDR3 nucleotide sequence: TGTGCCAGCAGCCAAGAGAACGAGCAGTACTTC. It codes for CASSQENEQYF.